One and the same sample provided the 4 T cell receptor beta chains below, sequenced in a study of radiotherapy plus CTLA-4 blockade in lung cancer. Assay used: immunoSEQ multiplex PCR; TCRdb lists only in-frame clones, some missing. The sample gives over 60,000 clones, around 86% of which show up once; around 0.85% is in the top ten. The sequencing used peripheral blood, collected from a patient treated with radiotherapy plus ipilimumab. The receptors were gathered from a human donor with non-small cell lung cancer who had stable disease on radiotherapy plus ipilimumab.

J is TRBJ2-5 and V is TRBV18, with TRBD2 identical over 8 bases. Germline assignment: CDR1 KGHSH and CDR2 LQKENI. This CDR3 spans 15 amino acids. V lost 3 bases, J lost 2 bases, and 5 bases stayed unmatched. The chain's CDR3 is CASSPRASGQETQYF. The CDR3, as DNA: TGTGCCAGCTCACCCCGGGCTAGCGGGCAAGAGACCCAGTACTTC.

This clone was counted a few times. This chain links TRBV9 with TRBJ2-1; 8 bases fit TRBD2. V dropped 4 bases and J dropped 8; count of bases not matched to a gene: 11. The CDR3 consists of 15 residues. Germline V gene lookup returns CDR1 SGDLS and CDR2 YYNGEE. CDR3 sequence (DNA): TGTGCCAGCAGCTCGGGACTAGGATTTATCGATGAGCAGTTCTTC. Protein sequence: CASSSGLGFIDEQFF. Combining the CDR3 with reference TRBV9 and TRBJ2-1 gives the whole variable domain DSGVTQTPKHLITATGQRVTLRCSPRSGDLSVYWYQQSLDQGLQFLIQYYNGEERAKGNILERFSAQQFPDLHSELNLSSLELGDSALYFCASSSGLGFIDEQFFGPGTRLTVL.

V is TRBV7-9 and J is TRBJ1-2; D remains ambiguous. Trimming pared 5 bases from V and 7 bases from J, leaving 17 bases between. The CDR3 is 14 amino acids. CDR1 is SEHNR, CDR2 FQNEAQ, per germline (reference sequence). The CDR3 DNA reads as TGTGCCAGCAGCCCCGACTTAGGAGGGAGTGGCTACACCTTC. Translating it yields CASSPDLGGSGYTF.

This chain connects TRBV6-6 to TRBJ1-2; TRBD1 is a possible D gene (5 bases). The germline V gene has CDR1 MNHNY and CDR2 SVGAGI (reference sequence). V was trimmed by 4 bases and J by 3 bases, leaving 9 bases between them. The CDR3 has 13 amino acids. The CDR3 DNA follows: TGTGCCAGCAGTTTCAGGGAAGACTATGGCTACACCTTC. Translating gives CASSFREDYGYTF.